This record looks at one TCR beta chain sequence and its context. What it binds is unknown. This sample was included in a study of metastatic and nonmetastatic thyroid tumors. The overall study: Comparison of repertoires was carried out across blood and tumor or nodule tissue from malignant and benign thyroid patients.

CDR1 and CDR2 from the germline V gene are MGHRA and YSYEKL. The CDR3 extends over 13 amino acids. The V gene lost 0 bases and the J gene lost 16 bases, with 16 bases spanning the gap. Treatment of any kind had been given to no patient before thyroid surgery. The study, taken as a whole, reports: TCR beta diversity was reportedly significantly higher in malignant thyroid tumors than benign nodules, in blood and tumor.

How the authors handled the data: Using the CDR3 differences seen across clinicopathological groups, the authors built a distant-metastasis classifier for papillary thyroid cancer, which was meant to discriminate distant-metastatic patients. TCRdb re-called the PCR reads via MiXCR. The V and J calls and clone size come from TCRdb's table, not from the authors' own analysis. Found here are tens of thousands of clones, about 18% of them singletons; the top ten hold 6.5% to 8%. The genes are TRBV4-1 and TRBJ1-3; D not certain. Source material: blood. The clonotype comes from a female donor with papillary thyroid cancer or a benign thyroid nodule (not recorded which). Some clones in this sample may be carry-over from other donors' samples. CDR3 coding DNA: TGCGCCAGCAGCCAAGATGGCGCGACCCCCAGGTATTTT. Its protein is CASSQDGATPRYF.